The 22 T cell receptor beta chains presented below share a single source sample, sequenced in a study of cytotoxic CD8 clonotypes in ibrutinib-treated CLL. Using immunoSEQ multiplex PCR, the repertoire was profiled, and TCRdb retains in-frame clones only, with some absent. The data show fewer than 300,000 clones, approximately 76% seen once. Sequencing was performed on PBMCs, taken at disease progression, from a patient treated with ibrutinib. Receptor source: a human donor with chronic lymphocytic leukemia.

V gene TRBV20-1 combines with J gene TRBJ2-7; D is unclear. The CDR3 totals 11 residues. CDR1 and CDR2 from the germline V gene are DFQATT and SNEGSKA (reference sequence). Between the trimmed V and J ends, which lost 5 bases and 4 bases, there was a span of 9 bases. CDR3 loop: CSAGAEYEQYF. The CDR3, as DNA: TGCAGTGCTGGAGCTGAGTACGAGCAGTACTTC.

The V call is TRBV18, the J call TRBJ2-7; 10 positions match TRBD1. The CDR3 has 13 amino acids. V lost 6 bases, J lost 6 bases, and 5 bases stayed unmatched. Germline V gene sequence: CDR1 KGHSH, CDR2 LQKENI. CDR3 in DNA: TGTGCCAGCTCGCTCGGACAGGGGGTCGAGCAGTACTTC. It specifies CASSLGQGVEQYF.

V and J are TRBV6-1 and TRBJ1-2, with 7 bases that match TRBD1. CDR3 length: 12 residues. Germline V CDR1 and CDR2: MNHNS, SASEGT. V was clipped by 6 bases and J by 2 bases; unmatched bases: 0. The CDR3 DNA reads as TGTGCCAGCAGGGACAGGAACTATGGCTACACCTTC. Translated, it gives CASRDRNYGYTF.

Only a few counts were recorded for this clone. V and J are TRBV2 and TRBJ1-5; 9 nucleotides agree with TRBD1. CDR1 and CDR2 from the germline V gene are SNHLY and FYNNEI. The CDR3 contains 13 residues. V trimming: 9 bases; J trimming: 5 bases; junction bases outside the gene matches: 5. CDR3 loop: CASSDRGDQPQHF. The DNA of the CDR3 is TGTGCCAGTTCGGACAGGGGTGATCAGCCCCAGCATTTT.

The CDR3, as DNA: TGCGCCAGCAGCCAAGATGCGGCAGGGTGGAACACCATATATTTT. Residues: CASSQDAAGWNTIYF. The J gene is TRBJ1-3, the V gene TRBV4-1; perhaps TRBD1 as D (5 bases). This CDR3 spans 15 amino acids. The V gene lost 0 bases and the J gene lost 7 bases, with 13 bases spanning the gap. The germline V gene has CDR1 MGHRA and CDR2 YSYEKL.

This chain joins TRBV29-1 and TRBJ2-1; D may correspond to TRBD1 or TRBD2 (6 bases each). CDR1 is SQVTM and CDR2 is ANQGSEA in the germline V gene. The CDR3 is 17 amino acids. Trimming removed 5 bases at V and 2 bases at J, with 22 bases between. The CDR3, as DNA: TGCAGCGTTCCCCGGGGCCTGATGGGGGGCCCCTACAATGAGCAGTTCTTC. This encodes CSVPRGLMGGPYNEQFF.

V and J are TRBV7-9 and TRBJ2-2; TRBD1 matches 7 bases. There are 14 residues in the CDR3. The junction had 4 bases not matched to a gene; V was cut back by 4 bases and J by 5 bases. Looked up from germline, CDR1 is SEHNR and CDR2 is FQNEAQ (reference sequence). The CDR3, as DNA: TGTGCCAGCAGCTGGAGACAGGGAACCGGGGAGCTGTTTTTT. Protein sequence: CASSWRQGTGELFF.

CDR3 sequence reads: CASSLGYSGSIADTQYF. The CDR3 DNA sequence: TGTGCCAGCAGTTTAGGTTATAGCGGGAGTATCGCAGATACGCAGTATTTT. The chain joins TRBV27 to TRBJ2-3; TRBD2 matches 9 bases. Germline V lookup: CDR1 MNHEY, CDR2 SMNVEV (reference sequence). The ends lost 2 bases at V and 4 bases at J; junction bases unmatched: 10. This CDR3 has 17 amino acids.

In this sample, this clone turned up a few times. The CDR3 region is CSVDSGRLDTQYF. The CDR3 DNA is TGCAGCGTTGATTCCGGGAGGCTGGATACGCAGTATTTT. The chain uses TRBV29-1 and TRBJ2-3; 7 nucleotides align to TRBD2. Trimming took 3 bases from V and 6 from J; bases not matched to a gene: 6. Germline-derived CDR1 and CDR2 are SQVTM and ANQGSEA. This CDR3 comprises 13 residues.

This clone was detected only a few times. J is TRBJ2-7 and V is TRBV27; D assignment may be TRBD1 or TRBD2 (5 bases each). In germline, CDR1 is MNHEY, CDR2 SMNVEV (reference sequence). This CDR3 is built from 14 residues. V was clipped by 5 bases and J by 9 bases, with 20 bases between them. Here the CDR3 reads CASSPPGPLRWQYF. CDR3 bases: TGTGCCAGCAGTCCGCCGGGACCCCTACGATGGCAGTACTTC.

This clone was picked up a small number of times. The chain recombines TRBV4-3 with TRBJ1-2, with a weak D call TRBD1 (5 bases). Germline V lookup: CDR1 LGHNA, CDR2 YSLEER. Trimming left V 3 bases short and J 4 bases short, with 12 bases between. This CDR3 contains 14 residues. CDR3 amino acids: CASSHRTGLYGYTF. The CDR3 region has the DNA TGCGCCAGCAGCCACCGAACAGGACTCTATGGCTACACCTTC.

The chain couples TRBV18 to TRBJ1-5; D may be TRBD1 (6 bases). The CDR3 contains 14 residues. Trimming pared 3 bases from V and 7 bases from J, leaving 13 bases between. Germline CDR1 KGHSH, CDR2 LQKENI. The CDR3 protein is CASSPGQGRQPQHF. The CDR3 nucleotides are TGTGCCAGCTCACCGGGTCAGGGGAGGCAGCCCCAGCATTTT.

The rearrangement links TRBV9 to TRBJ2-3; D ambiguous. The CDR3 sequence is 13 residues long. Germline V gene lookup returns CDR1 SGDLS and CDR2 YYNGEE. Trimming left V 0 bases short and J 8 bases short, with 10 bases between. As DNA, the CDR3 is TGTGCCAGCAGCGTAGCCAATGGTGCTACGCAGTATTTT. Translating it yields CASSVANGATQYF.

This rearrangement joins TRBV18 to TRBJ2-7; a possible D gene is TRBD1 (6 bases). Germline V gene sequence: CDR1 KGHSH, CDR2 LQKENI. V was clipped by 3 bases and J by 4 bases, with 10 bases between them. The CDR3 extends over 13 amino acids. CDR3 amino acids: CASSPGTLYEQYF. The CDR3 nucleotides read TGTGCCAGCTCACCCGGGACACTTTACGAGCAGTACTTC.

This clone occurred a few times. The CDR3 DNA reads TGTGCCAGCAGGTCGCTAGGGGACGTCACAGATACGCAGTATTTT. This codes for CASRSLGDVTDTQYF. The rearrangement joins TRBV5-6 to TRBJ2-3; D assignment may be TRBD1 or TRBD2 (5 bases each). With 5 bases removed from V and 2 bases from J, the gap between germline ends came to 15 bases. The CDR3 is 15 residues long. From germline, CDR1 is SGHDT and CDR2 YYEEEE.

This clone has only one observation. This chain links TRBV28 with TRBJ2-2, with no clear D. The CDR3 length is 17 residues. The ends were cut back, 5 bases at V and 1 base at J, with 17 bases in the middle. CDR1 and CDR2 from the germline V gene are MDHEN and SYDVKM. Here the CDR3 reads CASSLSSYSLNTGELFF. The DNA of the CDR3 is TGTGCCAGCAGTCTATCCTCCTACTCCCTGAACACCGGGGAGCTGTTTTTT.

The chain combines TRBV4-1 with TRBJ2-3; TRBD1 aligns across 7 bases. Germline CDR1 reads MGHRA; CDR2 reads YSYEKL. Germline trimming cut 0 bases from V and 1 base from J; bases unmatched to any gene: 7. CDR3 length: 17 residues. The CDR3 bases are TGCGCCAGCAGCCAAGATAGGACAGGCGGTGGCACAGATACGCAGTATTTT. Its protein product is CASSQDRTGGGTDTQYF.

This clone was seen a few times. The chain has TRBV11-2 and TRBJ1-6; D is possibly TRBD1 (5 bases). The CDR3 runs 14 residues. Germline values: CDR1 SGHAT, CDR2 FQNNGV. Trimming left V 3 bases short and J 9 bases short, with 12 bases between. The CDR3 nucleotides read TGTGCCAGCAGCTTTGGGGGGGTAGGTTCACCCCTCCACTTT. It codes for CASSFGGVGSPLHF.

The V call is TRBV2, the J call TRBJ2-5, with 8 bases lining up with TRBD1. CDR1 is SNHLY, CDR2 FYNNEI, per germline. The CDR3 is 15 amino acids. Germline trimming cut 8 bases from V and 2 bases from J; bases unmatched to any gene: 10. In DNA form, the CDR3 reads TGTGCCAGCCAGACTCCAACAGGGGGTCAAGAGACCCAGTACTTC. It is translated as CASQTPTGGQETQYF.

The gene calls are TRBV6-5 and TRBJ2-7; 12 bases map to TRBD2. Germline V gene lookup returns CDR1 MNHEY and CDR2 SVGAGI. The V and J ends lost 1 base and 2 bases, in that order; junction bases with no gene match: 0. The CDR3 totals 15 residues. The DNA of the CDR3 is TGTGCCAGCAGTTACTGGACTAGCGGGACCTACGAGCAGTACTTC. Amino acids: CASSYWTSGTYEQYF.

This clone appeared a few times. The CDR3: CASSSGQGIYEQYF. The CDR3 region has the DNA TGTGCCAGTAGTTCCGGACAGGGGATTTACGAGCAGTACTTC. V gene TRBV19 combines with J gene TRBJ2-7; the match to TRBD1 covers 9 bases. V shed 5 bases, J shed 4 bases, and the junction held 6 bases outside the gene matches. Germline V gene sequence: CDR1 LNHDA, CDR2 SQIVND (reference sequence). This CDR3 spans 14 amino acids.

This chain joins TRBV15 and TRBJ1-4; D not resolved. With 5 bases removed from V and 7 bases from J, the gap between germline ends came to 14 bases. Germline values: CDR1 LNHNV, CDR2 YYDKDF (reference sequence). This CDR3 has 14 amino acids. CDR3 residues: CATSRTDRSEKLFF. CDR3 bases: TGTGCCACCAGCCGGACGGACCGATCTGAAAAACTGTTTTTT.